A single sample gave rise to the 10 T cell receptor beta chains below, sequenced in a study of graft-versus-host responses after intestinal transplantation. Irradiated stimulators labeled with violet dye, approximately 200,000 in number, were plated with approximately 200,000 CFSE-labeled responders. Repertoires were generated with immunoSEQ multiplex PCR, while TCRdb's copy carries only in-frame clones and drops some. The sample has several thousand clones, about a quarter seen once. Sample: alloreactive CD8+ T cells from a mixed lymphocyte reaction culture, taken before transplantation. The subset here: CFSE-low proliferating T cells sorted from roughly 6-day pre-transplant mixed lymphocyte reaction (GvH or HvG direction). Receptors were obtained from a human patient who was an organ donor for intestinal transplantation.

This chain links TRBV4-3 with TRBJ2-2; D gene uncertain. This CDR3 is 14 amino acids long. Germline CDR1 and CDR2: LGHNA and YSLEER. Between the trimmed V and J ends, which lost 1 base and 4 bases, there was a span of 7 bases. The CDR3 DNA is TGCGCCAGCAGCCAAGGGGTCGCCACCGGGGAGCTGTTTTTT. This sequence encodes CASSQGVATGELFF.

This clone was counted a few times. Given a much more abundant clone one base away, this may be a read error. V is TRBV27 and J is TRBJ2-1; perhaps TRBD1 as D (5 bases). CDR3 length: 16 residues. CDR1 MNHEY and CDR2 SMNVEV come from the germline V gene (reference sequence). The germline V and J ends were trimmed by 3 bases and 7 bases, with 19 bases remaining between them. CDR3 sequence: CASSFMGREVGNEQFF. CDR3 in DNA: TGTGCCAGCAGTTTTATGGGCAGGGAAGTTGGGAATGAGCAGTTCTTC.

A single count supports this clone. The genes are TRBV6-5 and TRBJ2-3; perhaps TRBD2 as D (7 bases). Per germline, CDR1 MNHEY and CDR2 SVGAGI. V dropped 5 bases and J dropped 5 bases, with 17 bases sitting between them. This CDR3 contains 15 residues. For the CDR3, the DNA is TGTGCCAGCAGTCCCCGGGGGGCTTTCGGAGATACGCAGTATTTT. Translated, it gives CASSPRGAFGDTQYF.

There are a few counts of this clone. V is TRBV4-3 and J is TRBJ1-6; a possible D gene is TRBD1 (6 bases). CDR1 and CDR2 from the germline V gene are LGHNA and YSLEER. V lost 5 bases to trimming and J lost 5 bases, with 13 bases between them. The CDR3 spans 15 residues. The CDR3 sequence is CASSLQGYNNSPLHF. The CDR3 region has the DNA TGCGCCAGCAGCTTACAGGGTTATAATAATTCACCCCTCCACTTT.

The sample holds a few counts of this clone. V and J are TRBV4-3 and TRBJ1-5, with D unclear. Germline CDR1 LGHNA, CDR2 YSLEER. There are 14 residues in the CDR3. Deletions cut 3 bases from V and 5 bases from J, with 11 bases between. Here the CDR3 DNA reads TGCGCCAGCAGCCACCTGGGTAATCATCAGCCCCAGCATTTT. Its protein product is CASSHLGNHQPQHF.

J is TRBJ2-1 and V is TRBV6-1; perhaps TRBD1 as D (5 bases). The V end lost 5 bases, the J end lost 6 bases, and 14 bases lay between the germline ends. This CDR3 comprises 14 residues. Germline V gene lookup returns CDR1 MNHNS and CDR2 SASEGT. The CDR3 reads CASSPFQGFNEQFF. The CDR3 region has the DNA TGTGCCAGCAGTCCTTTTCAGGGTTTCAATGAGCAGTTCTTC.

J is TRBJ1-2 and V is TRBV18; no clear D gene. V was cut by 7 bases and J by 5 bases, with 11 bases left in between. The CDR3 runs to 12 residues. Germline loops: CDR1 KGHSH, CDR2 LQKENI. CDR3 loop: CASWVFWYGYTF. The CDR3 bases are TGTGCCAGCTGGGTCTTTTGGTATGGCTACACCTTC.

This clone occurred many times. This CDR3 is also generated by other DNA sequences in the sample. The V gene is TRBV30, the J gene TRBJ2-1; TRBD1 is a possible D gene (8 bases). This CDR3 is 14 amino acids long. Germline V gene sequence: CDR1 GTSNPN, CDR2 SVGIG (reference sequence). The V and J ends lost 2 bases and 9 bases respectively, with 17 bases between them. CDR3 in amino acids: CAWSTGQGGGEQFF. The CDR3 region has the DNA TGTGCCTGGAGTACAGGACAGGGAGGGGGTGAGCAGTTCTTC.

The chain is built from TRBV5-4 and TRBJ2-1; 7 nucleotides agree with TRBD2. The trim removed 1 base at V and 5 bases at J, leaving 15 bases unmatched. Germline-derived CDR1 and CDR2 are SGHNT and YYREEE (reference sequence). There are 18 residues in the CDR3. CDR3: CASSLKGRTRAGDNEQFF. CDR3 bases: TGTGCCAGCAGCTTGAAGGGGCGGACTAGAGCAGGTGACAATGAGCAGTTCTTC.

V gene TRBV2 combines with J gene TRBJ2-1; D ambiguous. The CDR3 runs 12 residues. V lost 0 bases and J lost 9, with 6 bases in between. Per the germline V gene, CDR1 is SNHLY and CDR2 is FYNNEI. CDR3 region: CASSEAAREQFF. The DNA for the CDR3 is TGTGCCAGCAGTGAAGCCGCGCGTGAGCAGTTCTTC.